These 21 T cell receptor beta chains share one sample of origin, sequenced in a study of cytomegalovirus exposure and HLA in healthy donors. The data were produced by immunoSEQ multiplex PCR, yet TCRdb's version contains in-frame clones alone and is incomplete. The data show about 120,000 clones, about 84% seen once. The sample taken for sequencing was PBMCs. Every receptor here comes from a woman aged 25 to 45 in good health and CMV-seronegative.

The CDR3 nucleotides read TGTGCCAGCAGCAAACAGGGCTCTGGGGCCAACGTCCTGACTTTC. Amino acids: CASSKQGSGANVLTF. The V call is TRBV6-5, the J call TRBJ2-6, with D possibly being TRBD1 (6 bases). The CDR3 sequence is 15 residues long. Germline CDR1 is MNHEY and CDR2 is SVGAGI. V was pared by 6 bases and J by 0 bases, with 9 bases between.

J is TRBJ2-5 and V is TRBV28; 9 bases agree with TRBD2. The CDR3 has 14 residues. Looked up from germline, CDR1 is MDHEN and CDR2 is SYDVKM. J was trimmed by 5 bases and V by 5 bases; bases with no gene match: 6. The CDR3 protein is CASSTGTSTETQYF. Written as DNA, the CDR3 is TGTGCCAGCAGTACCGGGACTAGCACGGAGACCCAGTACTTC.

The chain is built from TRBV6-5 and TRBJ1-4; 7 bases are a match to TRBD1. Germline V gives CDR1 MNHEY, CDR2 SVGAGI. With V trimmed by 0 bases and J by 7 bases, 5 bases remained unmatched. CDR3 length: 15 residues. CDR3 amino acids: CASSYSGQESEKLFF. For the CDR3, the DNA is TGTGCCAGCAGTTACTCCGGACAGGAGAGTGAAAAACTGTTTTTT.

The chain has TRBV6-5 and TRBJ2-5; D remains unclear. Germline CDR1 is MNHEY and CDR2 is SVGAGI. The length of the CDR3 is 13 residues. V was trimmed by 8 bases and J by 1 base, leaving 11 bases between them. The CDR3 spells CASSWQSQETQYF. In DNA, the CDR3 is TGTGCCAGCTCATGGCAGTCCCAAGAGACCCAGTACTTC.

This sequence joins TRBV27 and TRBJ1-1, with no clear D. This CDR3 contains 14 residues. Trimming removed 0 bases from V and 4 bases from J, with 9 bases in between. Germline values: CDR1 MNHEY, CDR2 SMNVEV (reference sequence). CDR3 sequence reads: CASSLSPSSTEAFF. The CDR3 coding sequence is TGTGCCAGCAGTTTATCGCCGAGCTCCACTGAAGCTTTCTTT.

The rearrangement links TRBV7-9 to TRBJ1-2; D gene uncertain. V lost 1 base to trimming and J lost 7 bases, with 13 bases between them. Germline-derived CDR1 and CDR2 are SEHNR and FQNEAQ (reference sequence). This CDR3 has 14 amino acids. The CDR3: CASSLVAAGSGYTF. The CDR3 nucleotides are TGTGCCAGCAGCTTAGTCGCGGCGGGCAGTGGCTACACCTTC.

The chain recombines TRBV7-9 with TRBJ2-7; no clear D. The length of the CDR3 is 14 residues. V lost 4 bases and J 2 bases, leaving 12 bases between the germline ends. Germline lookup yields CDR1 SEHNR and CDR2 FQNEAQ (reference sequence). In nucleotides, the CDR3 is TGTGCCAGCAGCTCCGTCGGTCGAACCTACGAGCAGTACTTC. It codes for CASSSVGRTYEQYF.

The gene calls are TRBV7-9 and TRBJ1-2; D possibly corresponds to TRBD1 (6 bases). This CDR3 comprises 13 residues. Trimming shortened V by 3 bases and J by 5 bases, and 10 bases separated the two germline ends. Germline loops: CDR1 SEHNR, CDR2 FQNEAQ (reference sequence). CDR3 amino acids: CASSFKGEYGYTF. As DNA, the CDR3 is TGTGCCAGCAGCTTTAAGGGGGAATATGGCTACACCTTC.

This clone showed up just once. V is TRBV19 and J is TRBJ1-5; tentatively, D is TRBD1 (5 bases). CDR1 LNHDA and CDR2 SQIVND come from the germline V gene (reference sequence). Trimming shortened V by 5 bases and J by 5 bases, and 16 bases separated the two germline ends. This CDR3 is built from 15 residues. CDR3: CASSVRPGMDQPQHF. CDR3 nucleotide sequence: TGTGCCAGTAGTGTCCGGCCAGGGATGGATCAGCCCCAGCATTTT.

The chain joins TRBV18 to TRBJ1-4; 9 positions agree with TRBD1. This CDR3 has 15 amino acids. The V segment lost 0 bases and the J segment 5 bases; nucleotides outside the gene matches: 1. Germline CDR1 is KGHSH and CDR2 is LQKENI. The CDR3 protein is CASSPPTGGNEKLFF. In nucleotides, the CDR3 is TGTGCCAGCTCACCACCGACAGGGGGAAATGAAAAACTGTTTTTT.

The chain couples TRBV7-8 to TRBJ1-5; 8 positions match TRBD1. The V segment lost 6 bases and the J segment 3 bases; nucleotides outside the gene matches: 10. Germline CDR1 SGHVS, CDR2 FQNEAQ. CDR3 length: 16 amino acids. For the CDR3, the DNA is TGTGCCAGCAGTTCACGCACAGGGGGTCTCAATCAGCCCCAGCATTTT. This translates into CASSSRTGGLNQPQHF.

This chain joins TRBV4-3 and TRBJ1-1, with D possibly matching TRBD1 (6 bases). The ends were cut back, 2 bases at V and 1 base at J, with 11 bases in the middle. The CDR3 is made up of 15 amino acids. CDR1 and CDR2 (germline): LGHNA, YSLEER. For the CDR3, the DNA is TGCGCCAGCAGCCAATCTACAGGGAGGAACACTGAAGCTTTCTTT. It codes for CASSQSTGRNTEAFF.

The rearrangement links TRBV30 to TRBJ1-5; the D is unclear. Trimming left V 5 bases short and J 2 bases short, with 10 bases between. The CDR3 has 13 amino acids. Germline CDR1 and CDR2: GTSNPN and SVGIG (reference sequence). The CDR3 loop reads CAWGPRGNQPQHF. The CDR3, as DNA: TGTGCCTGGGGCCCCCGGGGCAATCAGCCCCAGCATTTT.

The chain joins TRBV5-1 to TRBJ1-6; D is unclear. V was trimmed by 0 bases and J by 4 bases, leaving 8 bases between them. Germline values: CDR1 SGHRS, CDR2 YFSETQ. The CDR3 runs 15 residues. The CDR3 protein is CASSLGLSYNSPLHF. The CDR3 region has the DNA TGCGCCAGCAGCTTGGGTCTCTCTTATAATTCACCCCTCCACTTT. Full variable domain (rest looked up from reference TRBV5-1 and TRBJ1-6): KAGVTQTPRYLIKTRGQQVTLSCSPISGHRSVSWYQQTPGQGLQFLFEYFSETQRNKGNFPGRFSGRQFSNSRSEMNVSTLELGDSALYLCASSLGLSYNSPLHFGNGTRLTVT.

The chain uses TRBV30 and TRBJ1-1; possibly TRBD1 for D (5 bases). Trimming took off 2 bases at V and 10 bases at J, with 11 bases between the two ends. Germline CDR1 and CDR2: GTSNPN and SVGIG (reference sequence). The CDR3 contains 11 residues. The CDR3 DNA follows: TGTGCCTGGAGTTTCCGGCAGGGAGCTTTCTTT. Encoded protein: CAWSFRQGAFF.

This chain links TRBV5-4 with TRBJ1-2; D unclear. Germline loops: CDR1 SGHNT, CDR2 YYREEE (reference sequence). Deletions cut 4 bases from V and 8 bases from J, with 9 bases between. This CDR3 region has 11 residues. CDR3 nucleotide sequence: TGTGCCAGCAGCCTAGATTGGGGCTACACCTTC. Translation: CASSLDWGYTF.

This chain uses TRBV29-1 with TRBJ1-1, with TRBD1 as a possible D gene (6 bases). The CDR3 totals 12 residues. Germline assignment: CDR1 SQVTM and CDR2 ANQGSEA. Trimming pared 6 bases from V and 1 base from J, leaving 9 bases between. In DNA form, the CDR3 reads TGCAGCGTAGACAGGACGAACACTGAAGCTTTCTTT. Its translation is CSVDRTNTEAFF.

CDR3 nucleotides: TGTGCCTGGAGCGGGGTTGTCAATGAGCAGTTCTTC. Translated, it gives CAWSGVVNEQFF. J is TRBJ2-1 and V is TRBV30; perhaps TRBD2 as D (5 bases). Trimming cost V 3 bases and J 6 bases, with 9 bases left between them. The length of the CDR3 is 12 residues. The V gene's germline CDR1 is GTSNPN and CDR2 SVGIG (reference sequence).

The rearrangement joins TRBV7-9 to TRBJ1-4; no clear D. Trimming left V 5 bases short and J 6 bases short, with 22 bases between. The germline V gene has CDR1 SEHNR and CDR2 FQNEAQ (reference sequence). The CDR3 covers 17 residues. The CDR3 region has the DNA TGTGCCAGCAGCAGCACTAGACCAACCGAGCTAGATGAAAAACTGTTTTTT. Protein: CASSSTRPTELDEKLFF. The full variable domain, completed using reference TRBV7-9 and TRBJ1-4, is DTGVSQNPRHKITKRGQNVTFRCDPISEHNRLYWYRQTLGQGPEFLTYFQNEAQLEKSRLLSDRFSAERPKGSFSTLEIQRTEQGDSAMYLCASSSTRPTELDEKLFFGSGTQLSVL.

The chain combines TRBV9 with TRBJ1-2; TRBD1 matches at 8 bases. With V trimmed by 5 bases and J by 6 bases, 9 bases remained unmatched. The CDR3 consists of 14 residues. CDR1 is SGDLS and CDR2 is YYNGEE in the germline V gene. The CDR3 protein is CASRTTGGQHGYTF. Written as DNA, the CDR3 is TGTGCCAGCAGGACAACAGGGGGTCAGCATGGCTACACCTTC.

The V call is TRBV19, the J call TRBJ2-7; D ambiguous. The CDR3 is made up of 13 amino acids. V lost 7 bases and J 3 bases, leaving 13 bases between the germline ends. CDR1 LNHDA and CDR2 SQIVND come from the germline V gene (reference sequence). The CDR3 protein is CASTSYSSYEQYF. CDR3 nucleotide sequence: TGTGCCAGTACATCGTACAGTAGCTACGAGCAGTACTTC.